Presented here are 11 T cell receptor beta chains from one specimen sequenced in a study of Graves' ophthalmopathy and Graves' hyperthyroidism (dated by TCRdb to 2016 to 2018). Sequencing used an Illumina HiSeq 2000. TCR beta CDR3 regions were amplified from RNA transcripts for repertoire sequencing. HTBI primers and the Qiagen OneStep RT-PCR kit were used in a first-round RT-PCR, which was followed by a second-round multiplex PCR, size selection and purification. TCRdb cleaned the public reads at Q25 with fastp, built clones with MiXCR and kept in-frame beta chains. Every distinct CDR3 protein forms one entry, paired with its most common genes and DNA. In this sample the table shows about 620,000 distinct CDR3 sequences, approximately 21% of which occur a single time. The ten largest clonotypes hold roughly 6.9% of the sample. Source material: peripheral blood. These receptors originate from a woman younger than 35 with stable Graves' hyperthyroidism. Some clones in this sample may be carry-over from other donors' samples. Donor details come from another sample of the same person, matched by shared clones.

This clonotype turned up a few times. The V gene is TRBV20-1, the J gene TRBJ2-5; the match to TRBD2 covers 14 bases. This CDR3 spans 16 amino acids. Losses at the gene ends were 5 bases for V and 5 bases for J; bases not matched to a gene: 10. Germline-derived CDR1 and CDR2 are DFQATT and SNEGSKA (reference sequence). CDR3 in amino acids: CSASLTSGGASETQYF. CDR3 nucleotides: TGCAGTGCTTCCCTGACTAGCGGGGGGGCCTCGGAGACCCAGTACTTC.

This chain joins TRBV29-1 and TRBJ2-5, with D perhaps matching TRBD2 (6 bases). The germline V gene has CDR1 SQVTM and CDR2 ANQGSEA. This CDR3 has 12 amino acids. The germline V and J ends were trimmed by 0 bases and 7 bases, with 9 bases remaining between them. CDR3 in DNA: TGCAGCGTTGAAGATGGGGGAGGGACCCAGTACTTC. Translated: CSVEDGGGTQYF.

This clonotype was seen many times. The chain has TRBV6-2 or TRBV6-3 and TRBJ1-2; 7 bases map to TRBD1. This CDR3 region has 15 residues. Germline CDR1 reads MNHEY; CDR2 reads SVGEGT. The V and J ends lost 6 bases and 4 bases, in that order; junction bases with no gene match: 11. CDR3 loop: CASRSGQARSYGYTF. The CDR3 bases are TGTGCCAGCAGATCCGGACAGGCCAGGAGCTATGGCTACACCTTC.

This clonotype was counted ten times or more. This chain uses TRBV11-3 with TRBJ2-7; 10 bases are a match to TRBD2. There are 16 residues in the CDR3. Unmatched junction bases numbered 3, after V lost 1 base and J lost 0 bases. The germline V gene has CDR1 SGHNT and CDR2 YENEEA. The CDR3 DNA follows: TGTGCCAGCAGCTTAGGTGGGACTAGCGCCTCCTACGAGCAGTACTTC. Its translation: CASSLGGTSASYEQYF. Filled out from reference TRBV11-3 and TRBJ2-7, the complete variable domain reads EAGVVQSPRYKIIEKKQPVAFWCNPISGHNTLYWYLQNLGQGPELLIRYENEEAVDDSQLPKDRFSAERLKGVDSTLKIQPAELGDSAVYLCASSLGGTSASYEQYFGPGTRLTVT.

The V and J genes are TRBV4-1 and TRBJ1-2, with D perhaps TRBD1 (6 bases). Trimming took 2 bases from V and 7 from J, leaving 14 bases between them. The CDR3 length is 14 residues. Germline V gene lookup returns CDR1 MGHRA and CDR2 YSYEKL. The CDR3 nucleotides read TGCGCCAGCAGCCAATCCACAGGGACCCCTGGCTACACCTTC. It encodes CASSQSTGTPGYTF.

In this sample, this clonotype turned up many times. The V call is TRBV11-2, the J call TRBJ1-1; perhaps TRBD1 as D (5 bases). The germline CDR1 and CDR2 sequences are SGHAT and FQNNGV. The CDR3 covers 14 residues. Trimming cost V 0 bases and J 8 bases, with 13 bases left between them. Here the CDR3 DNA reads TGTGCCAGCAGCTTAGATTTGATGGGGCCGGAAGCTTTCTTT. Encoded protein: CASSLDLMGPEAFF.

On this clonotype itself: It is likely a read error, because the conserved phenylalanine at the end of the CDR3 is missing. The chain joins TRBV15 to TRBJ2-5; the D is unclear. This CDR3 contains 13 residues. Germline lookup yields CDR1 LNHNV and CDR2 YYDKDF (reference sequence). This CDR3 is CATSRDPAETQYL. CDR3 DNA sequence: TGTGCTACCAGCAGAGATCCTGCGGAGACCCAGTACTTG.

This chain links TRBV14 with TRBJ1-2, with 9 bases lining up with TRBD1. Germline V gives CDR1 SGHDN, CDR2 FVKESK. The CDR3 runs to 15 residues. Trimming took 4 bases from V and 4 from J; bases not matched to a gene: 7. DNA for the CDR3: TGTGCCAGCAGCCGGCGGGACAGGGAACTCTATGGCTACACCTTC. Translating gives CASSRRDRELYGYTF.

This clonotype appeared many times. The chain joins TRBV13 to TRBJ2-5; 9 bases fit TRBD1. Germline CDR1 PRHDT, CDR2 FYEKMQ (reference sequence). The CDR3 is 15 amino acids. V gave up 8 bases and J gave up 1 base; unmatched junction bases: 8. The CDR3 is CASGLRDRVQETQYF. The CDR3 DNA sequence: TGTGCCAGCGGACTCCGGGACAGGGTCCAAGAGACCCAGTACTTC.

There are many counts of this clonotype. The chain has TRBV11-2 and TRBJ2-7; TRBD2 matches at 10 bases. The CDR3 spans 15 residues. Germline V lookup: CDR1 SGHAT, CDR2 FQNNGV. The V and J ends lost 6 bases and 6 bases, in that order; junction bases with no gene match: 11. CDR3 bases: TGTGCCAGCAGACCCCCGGCTAGCGGGAGTGGCGAGCAGTACTTC. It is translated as CASRPPASGSGEQYF. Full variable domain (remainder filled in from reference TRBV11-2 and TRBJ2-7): EAGVAQSPRYKIIEKRQSVAFWCNPISGHATLYWYQQILGQGPKLLIQFQNNGVVDDSQLPKDRFSAERLKGVDSTLKIQPAKLEDSAVYLCASRPPASGSGEQYFGPGTRLTVT.

CDR3 coding DNA: TGCGCCAGCAGCGCGGGAGGAGGTAGTAACGTTGAGCCCCAGCATTTT. Amino acids: CASSAGGGSNVEPQHF. This sequence joins TRBV5-1 and TRBJ1-5; D is unresolved. Germline CDR1 is SGHRS and CDR2 is YFSETQ. This CDR3 contains 16 residues. The V end was cut by 4 bases, the J end by 8 bases, with 22 bases between. The variable domain in full, completed from reference TRBV5-1 and TRBJ1-5, reads KAGVTQTPRYLIKTRGQQVTLSCSPISGHRSVSWYQQTPGQGLQFLFEYFSETQRNKGNFPGRFSGRQFSNSRSEMNVSTLELGDSALYLCASSAGGGSNVEPQHFGDGTRLSIL.